A selection of T cell receptor beta chains follows, all from one sample in a study of T-cell memory formation after mild COVID-19. TCRdb called the 5' RACE reads again in MiXCR, with one record for every CDR3 protein. This table has 150,000 to 200,000 distinct CDR3 sequences, 20% to 25% appearing once. The sequenced sample consisted of PBMCs or a T cell subset sorted from them (not recorded which). These receptors were obtained from an adult woman who had mild COVID-19 (a few samples of this study predate the infection). Cell type and time point are not known. Both conserved end residues are part of each CDR3. The D gene is left open where the match is weak. Clone sizes are given selectively: once, few, many, or a class where the clone is expanded.

D | size | J | V | DNA | CDR3
NA | NA | TRBJ1-1 | TRBV15 | TGTGCCACCAGCAGAGATCGCAGACTAGACACTGAAGCTTTCTTT | CATSRDRRLDTEAFF
NA | few | TRBJ1-1 | TRBV6-5 | TGTGCCAGCAGTTACTCGGGGGCAGGGCGCACTGAAGCTTTCTTT | CASSYSGAGRTEAFF
NA | NA | TRBJ2-2 | TRBV6-2/TRBV6-3 | TGTGCCAGCAGTTATTTAGGGGTCGGGGAGCTGTTTTTT | CASSYLGVGELFF
NA | NA | TRBJ2-7 | TRBV7-8 | TGTGCCACTACGCACCGGGACGGCTCCTACGAGCAGTACTTC | CATTHRDGSYEQYF
NA | NA | TRBJ2-1 | TRBV20-1 | TGCAGTGCTAGAGTGCAGAGTCTTAAGTCCTACAATGAGCAGTTCTTC | CSARVQSLKSYNEQFF
TRBD2 | few | TRBJ2-3 | TRBV9 | TGTGCCAGCAGCGCAGGGCGGGAGTGGGGCACAGATACGCAGTATTTT | CASSAGREWGTDTQYF
NA | NA | TRBJ1-1 | TRBV9 | TGTGCCAGCAGCGCCGGAGAGGGTACTGAAGCTTTCTTT | CASSAGEGTEAFF
NA | NA | TRBJ2-1 | TRBV12-3/TRBV12-4 | TGTGCCAGCAGTACTAACCGCAATGAGCAGTTCTTC | CASSTNRNEQFF
TRBD1 | NA | TRBJ1-5 | TRBV14 | TGTGCCAGCAGCCAAGATTGGGGACAGGGGAGCAATCAGCCCCAGCATTTT | CASSQDWGQGSNQPQHF
NA | few | TRBJ1-2 | TRBV15 | TGTGCCACCAGCAGAGCAGACAGGACCGCTAACTATGGCTACACCTTC | CATSRADRTANYGYTF
NA | NA | TRBJ2-1 | TRBV7-6 | TGTGCCAGCAGCTTAGTGTTAGCTAGCGTCCCTGAGCAGTTCTTC | CASSLVLASVPEQFF
TRBD2 | many | TRBJ2-5 | TRBV7-9 | TGTGCCAGCAGCCCACTAGCGGGAGAGAGAGAGACCCAGTACTTC | CASSPLAGERETQYF
NA | few | TRBJ2-7 | TRBV19 | TGTGCCAGTAGTATAGGGCTGAGGCCCTACGAGCAGTACTTC | CASSIGLRPYEQYF
NA | few | TRBJ1-3 | TRBV29-1 | TGCAGCTCCCAAGACGACTCTGGAAACACCATATATTTT | CSSQDDSGNTIYF
NA | NA | TRBJ2-7 | TRBV13 | TGTGCCAGCAGCTTACGGGTAGCGGAATCCTACGAGCAGTACTTC | CASSLRVAESYEQYF
TRBD2 | NA | TRBJ2-1 | TRBV7-9 | TGTGCCAGCAGCTTAGCTGACCCTAGCGGGCCTCAGTTCTTC | CASSLADPSGPQFF
NA | NA | TRBJ1-2 | TRBV7-9 | TGTGCCAGCAGCGGACAGCTTGGCTACACCTTC | CASSGQLGYTF
NA | many | TRBJ2-1 | TRBV27 | TGTGCCAGCAGCTTATCCCGCTACAATGAGCAGTTCTTC | CASSLSRYNEQFF
NA | NA | TRBJ2-2 | TRBV4-1 | TGCGCCAGCAGCCAAGTTGAGACCGGGGAGCTGTTTTTT | CASSQVETGELFF
NA | few | TRBJ1-2 | TRBV6-2/TRBV6-3 | TGTGCCAGCAGGCCGGGGGATGATGGCTACACCTTC | CASRPGDDGYTF
NA | NA | TRBJ2-7 | TRBV3-1 | TGTGCCAGCAGCCAAGGAGAAGGTTTCCCCTCCTACGAGCAGTACTTC | CASSQGEGFPSYEQYF
TRBD1 | many | TRBJ2-1 | TRBV5-5 | TGTGCCAGCAGCTCGACAGGGAGTCCCTACAATGAGCAGTTCTTC | CASSSTGSPYNEQFF
TRBD2 | NA | TRBJ2-1 | TRBV6-1 | TGTGCCAGCAGCACCGGGACTAGCTCGTACAATGAGCAGTTCTTC | CASSTGTSSYNEQFF
NA | few | TRBJ1-1 | TRBV4-2 | TGTGCCAGCAGCCAAGGTGTTGGAGGCGTCTTTGGGAGTGAAGCTTTCTTT | CASSQGVGGVFGSEAFF
TRBD2 | NA | TRBJ2-7 | TRBV19 | TGTGCCAGTAGTAGACTAGCGAGGTCCTACGAGCAGTACTTC | CASSRLARSYEQYF
NA | NA | TRBJ2-1 | TRBV11-2 | TGTGCCAGCAGCTTAGAGGCAGCAGCCTACAATGAGCAGTTCTTC | CASSLEAAAYNEQFF
TRBD2 | NA | TRBJ2-1 | TRBV24-1 | TGTGCCACCAGGGAACTTAAGCTAGCGGGAGGAAATGAGCAGTTCTTC | CATRELKLAGGNEQFF
TRBD1 | NA | TRBJ1-2 | TRBV5-1 | TGCGCCAGCAGCCGCGATGGGGCAGGGGGTTACTATGGCTACACCTTC | CASSRDGAGGYYGYTF
NA | NA | TRBJ2-7 | TRBV7-9 | TGTGCCAGCAGACCTTGGGACCTCTCCGAGCAGTACTTC | CASRPWDLSEQYF
NA | once | TRBJ1-1 | TRBV7-9 | TGTGCCAGCAGCTCCGAGGGCTGGAGCCGGGTCACTGAAGCTTTCTTT | CASSSEGWSRVTEAFF
TRBD2 | few | TRBJ2-1 | TRBV5-1 | TGCGCCAGCAGCTTGGGACTAGCGGGAGAAGGTGGTGAGCAGTTCTTC | CASSLGLAGEGGEQFF
NA | few | TRBJ1-1 | TRBV18 | TGTGCCAGCTCAGCAGGGGCGGGTAACACTGAAGCTTTCTTT | CASSAGAGNTEAFF
TRBD1 | few | TRBJ2-7 | TRBV30 | TGTGCCTGGAGCAGACAGGGGTGGTACGAGCAGTACTTC | CAWSRQGWYEQYF
TRBD2 | NA | TRBJ2-3 | TRBV7-9 | TGTGCCAGCTACCGGGAGGAACAAGATACGCAGTATTTT | CASYREEQDTQYF
NA | NA | TRBJ2-6 | TRBV4-2 | TGTGCCAGCAGCCAAGGGGTACGCAGACAGAGCTCTGGGGCCAACGTCCTGACTTTC | CASSQGVRRQSSGANVLTF
NA | NA | TRBJ2-7 | TRBV5-1 | TGCGCCAGCAGCTTGGATGTAGGTGGCGAGCAGTACTTC | CASSLDVGGEQYF
NA | NA | TRBJ2-6 | TRBV5-1 | TGCGCCAGCAGCGGGACTGGGGCCAACGTCCTGACTTTC | CASSGTGANVLTF
TRBD1 | NA | TRBJ2-1 | TRBV7-9 | TGTGCCAGCAGCTCAGGGGGCACGAACAATGAGCAGTTCTTC | CASSSGGTNNEQFF
NA | NA | TRBJ2-7 | TRBV4-3 | TGCGCCAGCAGCCGGTTACAGGGAAGCTCCTACGAGCAGTACTTC | CASSRLQGSSYEQYF
TRBD2 | few | TRBJ2-1 | TRBV5-1 | TGCGCCAGCAGCTTTTCCCGGACTAGCGGGAGGGCCCACATAGGGAATGAGCAGTTCTTC | CASSFSRTSGRAHIGNEQFF
TRBD2 | NA | TRBJ2-7 | TRBV7-6 | TGTGCCAGCAGCCAAAGCGGGGGGTCTTACTACGAGCAGTACTTC | CASSQSGGSYYEQYF
NA | NA | TRBJ1-4 | TRBV5-4 | TGTGCCAGCAGCTTCGCGGGTGAAAAACTGTTTTTT | CASSFAGEKLFF
NA | NA | TRBJ2-3 | TRBV7-8 | TGTGCCAGCAGCCCCACTGGGGGGCAAGGAGATACGCAGTATTTT | CASSPTGGQGDTQYF
NA | NA | TRBJ2-2 | TRBV7-8 | TGTGCCAGCAGCTTAGCGGTAGCTTTCAGTACCGGGGAGCTGTTTTTT | CASSLAVAFSTGELFF
TRBD2 | NA | TRBJ2-7 | TRBV13 | TGTGCCAGCAGCTCGAACGGACTAGCGGGAGGCCACGAGCAGTACTTC | CASSSNGLAGGHEQYF
NA | NA | TRBJ1-2 | TRBV10-3 | TGTGCCATCAGGGGGCTGGGAAGCGATGGCTACACCTTC | CAIRGLGSDGYTF
NA | many | TRBJ1-1 | TRBV6-5 | TGTGCCAGCAGTTATGGGGGCACTGAAGCTTTCTTT | CASSYGGTEAFF
TRBD1 | NA | TRBJ2-7 | TRBV5-1 | TGCGCCAGCAGCTTGGGTCTTTCTGGGGACAGGGCCTACGAGCAGTACTTC | CASSLGLSGDRAYEQYF
TRBD2 | NA | TRBJ2-7 | TRBV7-9 | TGTGCCAGCAGGGGTAGCGGGAGCTACGAGCAGTACTTC | CASRGSGSYEQYF
TRBD2 | NA | TRBJ2-3 | TRBV24-1 | TGTGCCACCAGTGACGGTCTGGCGGGGGTCATGGATACGCAGTATTTT | CATSDGLAGVMDTQYF